These 2 T cell receptor beta chains came from one sample sequenced in a study of blood T cell repertoires in COVID-19. TCRdb's copy holds only in-frame clones and misses some; the assay was immunoSEQ multiplex PCR. The sample includes around 200,000 clones, over 75% of them seen just once. Sequences were obtained from peripheral blood. The receptor source for this set is a woman older than 75 with acute or convalescent COVID-19.

This sequence joins TRBV19 and TRBJ2-3; 7 bases fit TRBD1. In germline, CDR1 is LNHDA, CDR2 SQIVND (reference sequence). The CDR3 runs 16 residues. Trimming at V came to 3 bases and at J to 1 base, leaving 7 bases not matched to a gene. CDR3 loop: CASSMSQGTRTDTQYF. The DNA for the CDR3 is TGTGCCAGTAGTATGTCACAGGGGACCCGCACAGATACGCAGTATTTT.

The chain carries TRBV5-1 and TRBJ2-2; 9 bases are shared with TRBD2. Germline assignment: CDR1 SGHRS and CDR2 YFSETQ. The CDR3 consists of 14 residues. V shed 5 bases and J 4 bases; nucleotides not matched to a gene: 3. DNA of the CDR3: TGCGCCAGCAGGACTAGCGGAGTCACCGGGGAGCTGTTTTTT. It encodes CASRTSGVTGELFF.